This record concerns one TCR beta chain sequence. No antigen is known for it. This PCR relied on a set of 60 Vbeta primers and 13 Jbeta primers. Source study methods: Approximately 9.9 million of tens of millions of unique TCR beta chains were shared, per a later count. The method was immunoSEQ multiplex PCR; TCRdb's version includes in-frame clones alone and lacks a portion of them. That table is the source of V, J and clone size, and D and trimming were worked out from the DNA. This table has roughly 100,000 clones, about 80% appearing once. These data belong to a study of cytomegalovirus exposure and HLA in healthy donors. Whole-study findings and limits: The investigators catalogued 150 to 200 TCR beta chains as cytomegalovirus-associated.

The sample comprised PBMCs. The receptor was isolated from a female donor in good health and CMV-seropositive.

The CDR3 loop reads CASSFSWDRSNSPLHF. The CDR3 DNA sequence: TGCGCCAGCAGCTTTAGTTGGGACAGGTCGAATTCACCCCTCCACTTT. The V gene is TRBV4-1, the J gene TRBJ1-6; 8 bases match TRBD1. Trimming took 5 bases from V and 7 from J; bases not matched to a gene: 10. Per germline, CDR1 MGHRA and CDR2 YSYEKL. The CDR3 runs 16 residues.